This TCR beta chain was identified during a study of CD8 T cells in Susac syndrome. cDNA came from about 0.51 to 1 ug RNA primed by random hexamers. One entry per CDR3 protein results from TCRdb running MiXCR on the immunoSEQ multiplex PCR reads. The table has some 450,000 distinct CDR3 sequences, 75% to 90% seen once. CD8+ and CD4+ T cells taken from blood had their TCR beta sequenced. Treatment-naive patients with stable or active relapsing-remitting disease were the multiple sclerosis controls. With 0 bases removed from V and 4 bases from J, the gap between germline ends came to 13 bases. There are 15 residues in the CDR3. Germline V gene data show CDR1 as SGDLS and CDR2 as YYNGEE.

Source material: CD8+ T cells from PBMCs. The chain uses TRBV9 and TRBJ1-2, with D possibly TRBD1 on 5 matching bases. This receptor was obtained from a human donor with multiple sclerosis. CDR3 amino acids: CASSVVEDKSYGYTF. CDR3 bases: TGTGCCAGCAGCGTAGTGGAGGACAAATCCTATGGCTACACCTTC.